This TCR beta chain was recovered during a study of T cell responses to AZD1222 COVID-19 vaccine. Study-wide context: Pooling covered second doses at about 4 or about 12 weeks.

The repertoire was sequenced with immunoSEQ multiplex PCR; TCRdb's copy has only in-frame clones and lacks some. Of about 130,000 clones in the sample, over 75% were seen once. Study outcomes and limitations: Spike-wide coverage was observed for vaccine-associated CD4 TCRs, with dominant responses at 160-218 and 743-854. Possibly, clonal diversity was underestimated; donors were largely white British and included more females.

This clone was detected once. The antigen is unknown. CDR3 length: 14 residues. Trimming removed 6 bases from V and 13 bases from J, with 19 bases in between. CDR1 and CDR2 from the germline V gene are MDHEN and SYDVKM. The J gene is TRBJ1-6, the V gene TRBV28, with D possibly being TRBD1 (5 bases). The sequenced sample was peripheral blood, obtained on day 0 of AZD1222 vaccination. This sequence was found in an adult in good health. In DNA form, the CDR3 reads TGTGCCAGCAGGGAAACGGGACTCCCCTCGCCCCTCCACTTT. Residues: CASRETGLPSPLHF.